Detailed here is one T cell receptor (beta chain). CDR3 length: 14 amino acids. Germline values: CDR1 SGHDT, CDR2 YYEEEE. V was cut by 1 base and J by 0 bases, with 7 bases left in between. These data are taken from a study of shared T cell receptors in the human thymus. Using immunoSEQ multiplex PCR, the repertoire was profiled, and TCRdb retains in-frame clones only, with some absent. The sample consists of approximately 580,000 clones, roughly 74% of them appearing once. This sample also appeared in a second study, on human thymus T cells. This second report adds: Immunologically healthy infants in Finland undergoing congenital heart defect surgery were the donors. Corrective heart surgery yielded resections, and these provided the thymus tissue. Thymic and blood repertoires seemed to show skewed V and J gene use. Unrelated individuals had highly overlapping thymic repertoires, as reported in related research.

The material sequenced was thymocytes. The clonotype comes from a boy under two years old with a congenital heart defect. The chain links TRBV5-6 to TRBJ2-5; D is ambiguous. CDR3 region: CASSLMADQETQYF. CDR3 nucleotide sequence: TGTGCCAGCAGCTTGATGGCGGACCAAGAGACCCAGTACTTC. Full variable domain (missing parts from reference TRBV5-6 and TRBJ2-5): DAGVTQSPTHLIKTRGQQVTLRCSPKSGHDTVSWYQQALGQGPQFIFQYYEEEERQRGNFPDRFSGHQFPNYSSELNVNALLLGDSALYLCASSLMADQETQYFGPGTRLLVL.